This paragraph covers one TCR beta chain sequence. The sample belongs to a study of blood T cell repertoires in COVID-19. The data were produced by immunoSEQ multiplex PCR, yet TCRdb's version contains in-frame clones alone and is incomplete. The sample holds hundreds of thousands of clones; around nine tenths are singletons and the top ten take approximately 8%. CDR3 size: 16 residues. CDR1 SGHNT and CDR2 YYREEE come from the germline V gene (reference sequence). After removal of 4 bases from V and 1 base from J, the junction contained 8 bases not matched to a gene. The sequence came from a woman aged 55-69 years who had recovered from COVID-19. J is TRBJ1-3 and V is TRBV5-4; 7 bases line up with TRBD1. What was sequenced was PBMCs or T cells enriched from blood (not recorded which). CDR3 amino acids: CASSVGTARSGNTIYF. CDR3 sequence (DNA): TGTGCCAGCAGCGTGGGGACAGCTCGTTCTGGAAACACCATATATTTT.